One TCR beta chain is described in this entry. Its target is unknown. These data belong to a study of cytomegalovirus exposure and HLA in healthy donors. The PCR made use of 60 Vbeta and 13 Jbeta primers. Assay: immunoSEQ multiplex PCR; the TCRdb copy retains only in-frame clones and omits some. This table has over 200,000 clones, around four fifths appearing once. Germline assignment: CDR1 LNHDA and CDR2 SQIVND (reference sequence). The V end was cut by 6 bases, the J end by 2 bases, with 14 bases between. The CDR3 consists of 14 residues. Broader study findings: In a later analysis, specific HLA alleles were associated with some 16,000 TCR beta sequences at a 0.05 false discovery rate. The study designated 160 or so TCR beta chains cytomegalovirus-associated.

The genes are TRBV19 and TRBJ2-7, with a possible D match to TRBD1 (6 bases). Sequenced: PBMCs. The receptor's source is a male donor in good health and CMV-seronegative. As DNA, the CDR3 is TGTGCCAGTAGCTCCGGGACAACGACCTACGAGCAGTACTTC. As protein: CASSSGTTTYEQYF.